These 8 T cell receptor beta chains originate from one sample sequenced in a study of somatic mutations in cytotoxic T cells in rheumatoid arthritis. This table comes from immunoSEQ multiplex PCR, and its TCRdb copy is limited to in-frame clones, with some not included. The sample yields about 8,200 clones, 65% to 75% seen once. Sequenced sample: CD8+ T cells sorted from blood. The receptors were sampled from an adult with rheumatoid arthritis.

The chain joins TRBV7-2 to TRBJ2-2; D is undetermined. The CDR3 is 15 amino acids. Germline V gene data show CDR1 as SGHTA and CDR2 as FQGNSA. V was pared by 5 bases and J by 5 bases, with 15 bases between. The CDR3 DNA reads TGTGCCAGCAGCCCCACTCCCGCCGGAACCGGGGAGCTGTTTTTT. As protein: CASSPTPAGTGELFF.

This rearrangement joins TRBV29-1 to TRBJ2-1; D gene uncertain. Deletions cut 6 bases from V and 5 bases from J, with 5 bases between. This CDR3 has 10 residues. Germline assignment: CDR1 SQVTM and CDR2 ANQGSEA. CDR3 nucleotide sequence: TGCAGCGTGGTGGACAATGAGCAGTTCTTC. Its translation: CSVVDNEQFF.

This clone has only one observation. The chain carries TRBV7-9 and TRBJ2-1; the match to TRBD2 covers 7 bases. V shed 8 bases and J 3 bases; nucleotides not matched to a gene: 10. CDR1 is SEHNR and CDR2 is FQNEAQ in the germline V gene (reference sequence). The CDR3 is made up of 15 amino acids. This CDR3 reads CASSFRGEDYNEQFF. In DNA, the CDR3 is TGTGCCAGCTCCTTTCGGGGGGAGGACTACAATGAGCAGTTCTTC.

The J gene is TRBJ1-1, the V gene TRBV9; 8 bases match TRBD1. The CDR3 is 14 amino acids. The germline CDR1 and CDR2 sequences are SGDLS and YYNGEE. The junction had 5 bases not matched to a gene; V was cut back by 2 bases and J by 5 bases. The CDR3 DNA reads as TGTGCCAGCAGCGTTGGGACAGGTGGTACTGAAGCTTTCTTT. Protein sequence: CASSVGTGGTEAFF.

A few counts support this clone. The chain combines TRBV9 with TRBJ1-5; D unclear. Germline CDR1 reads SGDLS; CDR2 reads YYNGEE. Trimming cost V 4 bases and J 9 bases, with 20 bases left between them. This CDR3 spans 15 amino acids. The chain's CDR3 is CASSPDGRPARPQHF. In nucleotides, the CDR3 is TGTGCCAGCAGCCCTGATGGGCGACCCGCGAGGCCCCAGCATTTT.

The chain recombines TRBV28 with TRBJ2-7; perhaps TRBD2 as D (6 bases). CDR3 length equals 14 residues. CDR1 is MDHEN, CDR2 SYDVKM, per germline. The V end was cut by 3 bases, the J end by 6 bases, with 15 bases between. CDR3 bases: TGTGCCAGCAGTTTCCCTAGCGTCAAAGTCGAGCAGTACTTC. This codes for CASSFPSVKVEQYF.

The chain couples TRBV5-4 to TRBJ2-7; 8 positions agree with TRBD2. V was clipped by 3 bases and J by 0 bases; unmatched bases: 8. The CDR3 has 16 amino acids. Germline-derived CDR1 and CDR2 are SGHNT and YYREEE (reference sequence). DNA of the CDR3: TGTGCCAGCAGCTCGGCGGGGGGTGCGAGCTCCTACGAGCAGTACTTC. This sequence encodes CASSSAGGASSYEQYF.

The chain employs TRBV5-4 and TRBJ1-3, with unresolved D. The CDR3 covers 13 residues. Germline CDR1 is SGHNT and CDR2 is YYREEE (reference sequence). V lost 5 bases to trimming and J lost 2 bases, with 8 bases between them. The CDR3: CASSGTAGNTIYF. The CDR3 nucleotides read TGTGCCAGCAGTGGAACAGCTGGAAACACCATATATTTT.